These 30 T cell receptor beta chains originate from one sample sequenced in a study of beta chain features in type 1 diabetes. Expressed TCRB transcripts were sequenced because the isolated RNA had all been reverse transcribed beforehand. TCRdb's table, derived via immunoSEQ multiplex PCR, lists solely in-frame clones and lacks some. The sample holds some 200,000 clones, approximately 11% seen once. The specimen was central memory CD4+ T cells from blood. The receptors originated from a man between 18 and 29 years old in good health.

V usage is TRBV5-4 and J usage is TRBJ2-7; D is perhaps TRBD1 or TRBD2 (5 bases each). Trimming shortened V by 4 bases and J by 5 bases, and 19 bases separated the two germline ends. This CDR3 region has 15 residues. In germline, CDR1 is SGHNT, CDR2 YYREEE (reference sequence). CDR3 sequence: CASSRRFQGVNEQYF. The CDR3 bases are TGTGCCAGCAGCCGGAGGTTCCAGGGCGTTAACGAGCAGTACTTC.

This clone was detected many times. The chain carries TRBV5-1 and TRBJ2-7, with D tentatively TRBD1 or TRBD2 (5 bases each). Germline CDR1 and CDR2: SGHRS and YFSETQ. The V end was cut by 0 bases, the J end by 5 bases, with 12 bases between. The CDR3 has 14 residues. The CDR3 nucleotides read TGCGCCAGCAGCTTGGGCCCGACGGGGCACGAGCAGTACTTC. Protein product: CASSLGPTGHEQYF.

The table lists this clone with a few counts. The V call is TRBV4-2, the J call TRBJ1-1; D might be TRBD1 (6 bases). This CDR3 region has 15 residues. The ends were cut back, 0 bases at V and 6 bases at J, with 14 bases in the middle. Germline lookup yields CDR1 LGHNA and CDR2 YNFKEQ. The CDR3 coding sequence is TGTGCCAGCAGCCAAGAGGCAAGGGGGTACGCTGAAGCTTTCTTT. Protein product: CASSQEARGYAEAFF.

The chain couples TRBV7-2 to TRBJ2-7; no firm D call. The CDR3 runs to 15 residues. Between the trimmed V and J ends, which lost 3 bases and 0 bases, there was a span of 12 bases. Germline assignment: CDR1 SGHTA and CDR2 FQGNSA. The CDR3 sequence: CASSFEGRSSYEQYF. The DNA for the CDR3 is TGTGCCAGCAGCTTTGAAGGGCGGTCCTCCTACGAGCAGTACTTC.

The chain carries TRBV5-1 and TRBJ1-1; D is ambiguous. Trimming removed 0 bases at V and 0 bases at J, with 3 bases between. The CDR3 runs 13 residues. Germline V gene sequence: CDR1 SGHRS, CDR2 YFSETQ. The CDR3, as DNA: TGCGCCAGCAGCTTGGAGATGAACACTGAAGCTTTCTTT. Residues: CASSLEMNTEAFF. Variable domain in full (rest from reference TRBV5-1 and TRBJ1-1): KAGVTQTPRYLIKTRGQQVTLSCSPISGHRSVSWYQQTPGQGLQFLFEYFSETQRNKGNFPGRFSGRQFSNSRSEMNVSTLELGDSALYLCASSLEMNTEAFFGQGTRLTVV.

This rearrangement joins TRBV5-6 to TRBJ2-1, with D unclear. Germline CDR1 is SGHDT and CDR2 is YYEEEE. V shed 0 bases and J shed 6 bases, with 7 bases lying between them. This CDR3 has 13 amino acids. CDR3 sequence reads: CASSLGRFNEQFF. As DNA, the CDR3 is TGTGCCAGCAGCTTGGGGCGCTTCAATGAGCAGTTCTTC.

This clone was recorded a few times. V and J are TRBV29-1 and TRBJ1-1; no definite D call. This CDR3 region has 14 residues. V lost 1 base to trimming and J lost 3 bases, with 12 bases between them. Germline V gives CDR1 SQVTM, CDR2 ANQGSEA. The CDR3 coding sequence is TGCAGCGTTGAAGTCCCCGGGATTTACACTGAAGCTTTCTTT. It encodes CSVEVPGIYTEAFF. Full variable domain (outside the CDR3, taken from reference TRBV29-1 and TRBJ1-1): SAVISQKPSRDICQRGTSLTIQCQVDSQVTMMFWYRQQPGQSLTLIATANQGSEATYESGFVIDKFPISRPNLTFSTLTVSNMSPEDSSIYLCSVEVPGIYTEAFFGQGTRLTVV.

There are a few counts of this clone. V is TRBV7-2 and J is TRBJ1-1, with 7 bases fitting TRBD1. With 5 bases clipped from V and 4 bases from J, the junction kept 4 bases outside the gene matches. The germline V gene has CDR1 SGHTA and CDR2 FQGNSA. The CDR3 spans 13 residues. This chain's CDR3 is CASSPDRVTEAFF. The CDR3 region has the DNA TGTGCCAGCAGCCCCGACAGGGTCACTGAAGCTTTCTTT.

This CDR3 is CASSLDRGPIGGDTQYF. CDR3 coding DNA: TGTGCCAGCAGCTTAGATCGCGGGCCCATAGGTGGAGATACGCAGTATTTT. This chain connects TRBV11-2 to TRBJ2-3, with a possible D match to TRBD2 (5 bases). Looked up from germline, CDR1 is SGHAT and CDR2 is FQNNGV. The CDR3 totals 17 residues. V was trimmed by 0 bases and J by 5 bases, leaving 18 bases between them.

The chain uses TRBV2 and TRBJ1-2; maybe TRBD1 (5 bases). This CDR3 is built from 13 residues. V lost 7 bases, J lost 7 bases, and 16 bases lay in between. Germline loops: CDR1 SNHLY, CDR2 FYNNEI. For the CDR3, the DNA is TGTGCCAGCAACCGTGTCAGGGAAGGTGGCTACACCTTC. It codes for CASNRVREGGYTF. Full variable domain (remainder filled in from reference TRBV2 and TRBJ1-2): EPEVTQTPSHQVTQMGQEVILRCVPISNHLYFYWYRQILGQKVEFLVSFYNNEISEKSEIFDDQFSVERPDGSNFTLKIRSTKLEDSAMYFCASNRVREGGYTFGSGTRLTVV.

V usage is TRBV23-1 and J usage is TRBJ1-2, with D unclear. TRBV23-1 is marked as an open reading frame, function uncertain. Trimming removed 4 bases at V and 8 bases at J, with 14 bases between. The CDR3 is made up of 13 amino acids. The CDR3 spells CASSPRSSCGYTF. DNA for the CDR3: TGCGCCAGCAGTCCTCGGAGTTCATGCGGCTACACCTTC.

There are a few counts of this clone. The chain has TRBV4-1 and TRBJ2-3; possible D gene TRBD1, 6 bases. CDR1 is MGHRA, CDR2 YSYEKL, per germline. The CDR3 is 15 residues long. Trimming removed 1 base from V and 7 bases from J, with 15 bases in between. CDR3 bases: TGCGCCAGCAGCCAAGGACAGGCGAGATCAAATACGCAGTATTTT. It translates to CASSQGQARSNTQYF.

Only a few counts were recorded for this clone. The DNA for the CDR3 is TGCAGCGTTCTCTACCCCAATGAGCAGTTCTTC. Translating gives CSVLYPNEQFF. This chain joins TRBV29-1 and TRBJ2-1; D uncertain. The CDR3 is 11 amino acids. Trimming cost V 5 bases and J 6 bases, with 8 bases left between them. Germline CDR1 is SQVTM and CDR2 is ANQGSEA.

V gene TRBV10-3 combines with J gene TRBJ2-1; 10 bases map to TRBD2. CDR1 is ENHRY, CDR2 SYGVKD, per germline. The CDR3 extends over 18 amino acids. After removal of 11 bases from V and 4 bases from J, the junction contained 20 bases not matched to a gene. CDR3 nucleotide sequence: TGTGCCTCTCAGACCGGGACTAGCGTTACCCCCAAGTACAATGAGCAGTTCTTC. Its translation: CASQTGTSVTPKYNEQFF.

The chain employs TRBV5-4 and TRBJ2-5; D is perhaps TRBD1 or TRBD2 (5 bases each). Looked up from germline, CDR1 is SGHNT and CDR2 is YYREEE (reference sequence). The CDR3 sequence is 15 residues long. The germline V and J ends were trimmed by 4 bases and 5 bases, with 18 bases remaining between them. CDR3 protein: CASSTATTGDETQYF. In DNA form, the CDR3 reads TGTGCCAGCAGCACGGCGACTACAGGTGACGAGACCCAGTACTTC.

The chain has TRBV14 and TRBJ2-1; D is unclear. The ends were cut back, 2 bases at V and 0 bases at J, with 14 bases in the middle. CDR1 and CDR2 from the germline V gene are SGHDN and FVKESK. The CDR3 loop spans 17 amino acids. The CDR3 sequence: CASSQQVIFSSYNEQFF. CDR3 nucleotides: TGTGCCAGCAGCCAACAGGTTATTTTTAGCTCCTACAATGAGCAGTTCTTC.

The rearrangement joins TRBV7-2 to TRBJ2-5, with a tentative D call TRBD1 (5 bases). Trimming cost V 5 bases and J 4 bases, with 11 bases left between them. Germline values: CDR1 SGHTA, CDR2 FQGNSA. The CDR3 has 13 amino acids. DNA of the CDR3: TGTGCCAGCAGCCCAAAGGGGCCAGAGACCCAGTACTTC. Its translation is CASSPKGPETQYF.

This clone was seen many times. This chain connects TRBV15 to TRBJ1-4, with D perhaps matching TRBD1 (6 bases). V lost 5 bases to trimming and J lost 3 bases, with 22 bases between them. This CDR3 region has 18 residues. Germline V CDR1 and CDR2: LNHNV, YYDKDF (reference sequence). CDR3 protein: CATSAFAAGDEANEKLFF. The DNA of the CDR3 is TGTGCCACCAGCGCATTCGCGGCAGGGGACGAAGCTAATGAAAAACTGTTTTTT.

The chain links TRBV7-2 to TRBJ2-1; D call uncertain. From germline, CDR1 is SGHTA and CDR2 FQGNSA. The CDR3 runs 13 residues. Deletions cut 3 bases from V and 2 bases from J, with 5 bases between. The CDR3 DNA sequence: TGTGCCAGCAGCTTGAACACCTACAATGAGCAGTTCTTC. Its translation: CASSLNTYNEQFF.

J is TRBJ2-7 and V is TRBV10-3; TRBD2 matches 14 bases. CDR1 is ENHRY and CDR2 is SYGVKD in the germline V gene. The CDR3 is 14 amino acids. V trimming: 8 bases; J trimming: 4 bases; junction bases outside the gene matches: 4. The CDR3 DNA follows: TGTGCCATCGGGACTAGCGGGAGAGGGTACGAGCAGTACTTC. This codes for CAIGTSGRGYEQYF.

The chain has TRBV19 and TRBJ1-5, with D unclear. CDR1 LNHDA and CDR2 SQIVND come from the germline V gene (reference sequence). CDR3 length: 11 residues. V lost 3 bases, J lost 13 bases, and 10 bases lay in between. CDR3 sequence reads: CASSIRREQHF. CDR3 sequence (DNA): TGTGCCAGTAGTATCAGACGGGAGCAGCATTTT.

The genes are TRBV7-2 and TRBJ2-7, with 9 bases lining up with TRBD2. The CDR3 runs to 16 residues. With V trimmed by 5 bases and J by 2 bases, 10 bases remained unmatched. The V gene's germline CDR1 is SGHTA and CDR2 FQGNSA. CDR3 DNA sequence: TGTGCCAGCAGCGCCCCGCCGGTAGCGGGGGCCTACGAGCAGTACTTC. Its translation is CASSAPPVAGAYEQYF.

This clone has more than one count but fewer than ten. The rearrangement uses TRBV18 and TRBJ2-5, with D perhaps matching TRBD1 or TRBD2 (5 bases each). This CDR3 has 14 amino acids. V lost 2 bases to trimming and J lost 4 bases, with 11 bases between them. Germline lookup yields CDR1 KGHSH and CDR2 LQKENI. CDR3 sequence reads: CASSPSTRGETQYF. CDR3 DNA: TGTGCCAGCTCACCATCGACGAGGGGAGAGACCCAGTACTTC. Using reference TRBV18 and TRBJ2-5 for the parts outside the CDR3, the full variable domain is NAGVMQNPRHLVRRRGQEARLRCSPMKGHSHVYWYRQLPEEGLKFMVYLQKENIIDESGMPKERFSAEFPKEGPSILRIQQVVRGDSAAYFCASSPSTRGETQYFGPGTRLLVL.

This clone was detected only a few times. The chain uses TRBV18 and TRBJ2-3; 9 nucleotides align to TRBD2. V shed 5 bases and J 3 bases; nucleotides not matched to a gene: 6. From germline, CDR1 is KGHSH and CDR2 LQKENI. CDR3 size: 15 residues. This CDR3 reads CASSISTSGTDTQYF. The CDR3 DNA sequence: TGTGCCAGCTCAATCTCCACTAGCGGGACAGATACGCAGTATTTT.

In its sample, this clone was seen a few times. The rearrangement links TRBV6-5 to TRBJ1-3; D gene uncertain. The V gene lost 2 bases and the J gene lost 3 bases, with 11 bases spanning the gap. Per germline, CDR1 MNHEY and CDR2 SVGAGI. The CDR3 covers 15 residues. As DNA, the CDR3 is TGTGCCAGCAGTTACCAGGAGGCAGGTGGAAACACCATATATTTT. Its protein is CASSYQEAGGNTIYF.

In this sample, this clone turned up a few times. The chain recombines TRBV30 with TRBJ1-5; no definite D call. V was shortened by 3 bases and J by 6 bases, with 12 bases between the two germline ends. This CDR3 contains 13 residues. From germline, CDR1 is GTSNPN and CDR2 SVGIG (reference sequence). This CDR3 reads CAWSLEGAQPQHF. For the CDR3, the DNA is TGTGCCTGGAGCCTAGAGGGAGCTCAGCCCCAGCATTTT.

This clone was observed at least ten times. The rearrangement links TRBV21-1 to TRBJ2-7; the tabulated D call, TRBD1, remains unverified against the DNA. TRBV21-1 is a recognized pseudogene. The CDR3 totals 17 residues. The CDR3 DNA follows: TGTGCCAGCAGCAAACAAGTATCGGACAGGGGGCGTCGGGAGCAGTACTTC. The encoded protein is CASSKQVSDRGRREQYF.

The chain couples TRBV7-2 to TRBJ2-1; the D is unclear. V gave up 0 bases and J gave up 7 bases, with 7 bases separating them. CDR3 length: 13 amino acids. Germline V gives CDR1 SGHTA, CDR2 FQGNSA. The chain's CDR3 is CASSLAYRNEQFF. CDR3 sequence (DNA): TGTGCCAGCAGCTTAGCCTATCGGAATGAGCAGTTCTTC. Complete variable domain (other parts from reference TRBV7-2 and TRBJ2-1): GAGVSQSPSNKVTEKGKDVELRCDPISGHTALYWYRQSLGQGLEFLIYFQGNSAPDKSGLPSDRFSAERTGGSVSTLTIQRTQQEDSAVYLCASSLAYRNEQFFGPGTRLTVL.

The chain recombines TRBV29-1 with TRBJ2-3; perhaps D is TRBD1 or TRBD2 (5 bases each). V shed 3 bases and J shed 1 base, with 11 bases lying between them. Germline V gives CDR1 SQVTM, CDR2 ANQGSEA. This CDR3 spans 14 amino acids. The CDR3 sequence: CSVDGADRTDTQYF. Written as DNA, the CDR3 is TGCAGCGTTGACGGGGCAGACCGCACAGATACGCAGTATTTT.

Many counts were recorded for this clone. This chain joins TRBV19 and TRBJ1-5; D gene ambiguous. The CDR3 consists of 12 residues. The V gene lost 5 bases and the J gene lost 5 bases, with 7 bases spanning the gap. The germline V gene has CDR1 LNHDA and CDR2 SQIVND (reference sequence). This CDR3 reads CASSLGHQPQHF. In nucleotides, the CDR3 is TGTGCCAGTAGTCTAGGGCATCAGCCCCAGCATTTT.